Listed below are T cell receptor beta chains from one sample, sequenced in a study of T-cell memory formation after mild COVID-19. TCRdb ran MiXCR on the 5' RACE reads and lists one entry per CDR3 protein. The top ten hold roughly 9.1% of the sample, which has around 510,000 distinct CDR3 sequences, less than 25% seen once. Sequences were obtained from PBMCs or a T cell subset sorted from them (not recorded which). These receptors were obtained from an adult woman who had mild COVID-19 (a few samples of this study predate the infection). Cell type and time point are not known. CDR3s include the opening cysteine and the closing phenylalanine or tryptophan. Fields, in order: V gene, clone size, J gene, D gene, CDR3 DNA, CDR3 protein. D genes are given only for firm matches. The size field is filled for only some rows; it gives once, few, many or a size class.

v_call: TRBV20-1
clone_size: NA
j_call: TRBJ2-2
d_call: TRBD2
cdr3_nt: TGCAGTGCTAGAGATTCCCTAGTAGCGGGCACCGGGGAGCTGTTTTTT
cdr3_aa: CSARDSLVAGTGELFF

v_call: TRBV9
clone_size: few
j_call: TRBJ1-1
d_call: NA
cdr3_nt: TGTGCCAGCACCAAGACGGTAGGCACGAACACTGAAGCTTTCTTT
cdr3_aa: CASTKTVGTNTEAFF

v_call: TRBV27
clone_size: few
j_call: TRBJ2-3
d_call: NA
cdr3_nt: TGTGCCAGCAGCCGTCGATTGAGCGGCCCTTTCGGGGATACGCAGTATTTT
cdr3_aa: CASSRRLSGPFGDTQYF

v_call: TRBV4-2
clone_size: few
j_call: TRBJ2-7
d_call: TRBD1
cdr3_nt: TGTGCCAGCAGCCGAGTTTCAGGGGGAGAGATCCACTACGAGCAGTACTTC
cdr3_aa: CASSRVSGGEIHYEQYF

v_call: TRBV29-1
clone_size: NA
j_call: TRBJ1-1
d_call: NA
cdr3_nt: TGCAGCGTTGAGCTGGGAGGGAACACTGAAGCTTTCTTT
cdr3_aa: CSVELGGNTEAFF

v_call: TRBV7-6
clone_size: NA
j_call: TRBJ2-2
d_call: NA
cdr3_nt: TGTGCCAGCAGCTTAGGATCCTTGGGTGGTAACACCGGGGAGCTGTTTTTT
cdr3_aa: CASSLGSLGGNTGELFF

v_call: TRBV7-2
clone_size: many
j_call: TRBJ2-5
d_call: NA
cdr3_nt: TGTGCCAGCAGTCCAGGAGCCCAAGAGACCCAGTACTTC
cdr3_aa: CASSPGAQETQYF

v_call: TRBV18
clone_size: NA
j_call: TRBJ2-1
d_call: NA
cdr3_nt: TGTGCCAGCTCACCCCAGATCTCCTCACCCAATGAGCAGTTCTTC
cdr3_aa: CASSPQISSPNEQFF

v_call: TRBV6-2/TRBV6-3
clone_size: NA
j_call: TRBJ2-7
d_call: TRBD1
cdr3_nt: TGTGCCAGCAGTCCCCTCCGGGACAGGACCTACGAGCAGTACTTC
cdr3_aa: CASSPLRDRTYEQYF

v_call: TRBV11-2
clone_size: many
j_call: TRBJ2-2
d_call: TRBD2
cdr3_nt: TGTGCCAGCAGCTCGGGACTAGCGGCTAACACCGGGGAGCTGTTTTTT
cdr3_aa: CASSSGLAANTGELFF

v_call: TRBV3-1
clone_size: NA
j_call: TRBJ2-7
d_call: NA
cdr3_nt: TGTGCCAGCAGCCAAGCATCGGTAGGAGGGACGAGGGAGCAGTACTTC
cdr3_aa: CASSQASVGGTREQYF